The 18 T cell receptor beta chains given below trace back to one sample, sequenced in a study of cytomegalovirus exposure and HLA in healthy donors. The PCR employed 60 Vbeta primers together with 13 Jbeta primers. Profiling relied on immunoSEQ multiplex PCR, and the TCRdb table lists in-frame clones only, not all of them. The data contain over 100,000 clones, 75% to 80% of them singletons. The sample comprised PBMCs. The source of these receptors is a woman in her twenties or thirties in good health and CMV-seropositive.

The chain employs TRBV4-1 and TRBJ1-2; TRBD1 might be the D (5 bases). V was clipped by 0 bases and J by 1 base, with 15 bases between them. The CDR3 totals 17 residues. Germline V gene lookup returns CDR1 MGHRA and CDR2 YSYEKL. The CDR3: CASSQDQGWGSNYGYTF. As DNA, the CDR3 is TGCGCCAGCAGCCAAGATCAAGGATGGGGCAGTAACTATGGCTACACCTTC.

The V and J genes are TRBV6-5 and TRBJ1-2; D might be TRBD1 (6 bases). Germline V gives CDR1 MNHEY, CDR2 SVGAGI. The germline V and J ends were trimmed by 2 bases and 6 bases, with 16 bases remaining between them. The CDR3 loop spans 15 amino acids. DNA of the CDR3: TGTGCCAGCAGTTACCTCTCAGCCAGGGGAAATGGCTACACCTTC. It yields the protein CASSYLSARGNGYTF.

The rearrangement joins TRBV5-4 to TRBJ2-3, with 8 bases fitting TRBD2. This CDR3 contains 16 residues. Per germline, CDR1 SGHNT and CDR2 YYREEE (reference sequence). V was pared by 1 base and J by 1 base, with 5 bases of the junction left unmatched. The chain's CDR3 is CASSLWGSGGTDTQYF. The DNA of the CDR3 is TGTGCCAGCAGCTTGTGGGGTAGCGGGGGCACAGATACGCAGTATTTT. Full variable domain (remainder filled in from reference TRBV5-4 and TRBJ2-3): ETGVTQSPTHLIKTRGQQVTLRCSSQSGHNTVSWYQQALGQGPQFIFQYYREEENGRGNFPPRFSGLQFPNYSSELNVNALELDDSALYLCASSLWGSGGTDTQYFGPGTRLTVL.

The V call is TRBV7-8, the J call TRBJ2-3; possibly TRBD2 for D (7 bases). Per the germline V gene, CDR1 is SGHVS and CDR2 is FQNEAQ. This CDR3 is built from 16 residues. V was shortened by 2 bases and J by 4 bases, with 16 bases between the two germline ends. CDR3 nucleotide sequence: TGTGCCAGCAGCTTAAACCGGGGGGCCGACTCAGATACGCAGTATTTT. Encoded protein: CASSLNRGADSDTQYF.

This rearrangement joins TRBV27 to TRBJ2-3; the match to TRBD2 covers 10 bases. Germline V lookup: CDR1 MNHEY, CDR2 SMNVEV (reference sequence). V trimming: 0 bases; J trimming: 4 bases; junction bases outside the gene matches: 13. CDR3 length: 19 amino acids. This CDR3 reads CASSLSLLGLAGVPDTQYF. CDR3 coding DNA: TGTGCCAGCAGTTTATCCCTCCTGGGGCTAGCGGGGGTTCCAGATACGCAGTATTTT.

The chain employs TRBV5-4 and TRBJ1-2; D unresolved. The germline gives CDR1 SGHNT, CDR2 YYREEE (reference sequence). V was trimmed by 2 bases and J by 2 bases, leaving 7 bases between them. The CDR3 length is 13 residues. The CDR3 sequence: CASSFRENYGYTF. The CDR3 DNA is TGTGCCAGCAGCTTTCGGGAAAACTATGGCTACACCTTC.

CDR3 protein: CASGGREETQYF. As DNA, the CDR3 is TGTGCCAGCGGGGGGAGAGAAGAGACCCAGTACTTC. The chain recombines TRBV2 with TRBJ2-5; TRBD2 is a possible D gene (6 bases). Germline V lookup: CDR1 SNHLY, CDR2 FYNNEI. The CDR3 has 12 residues. Trimming shortened V by 8 bases and J by 3 bases, and 10 bases separated the two germline ends. Looking up the rest from reference TRBV2 and TRBJ2-5 gives the full variable domain: EPEVTQTPSHQVTQMGQEVILRCVPISNHLYFYWYRQILGQKVEFLVSFYNNEISEKSEIFDDQFSVERPDGSNFTLKIRSTKLEDSAMYFCASGGREETQYFGPGTRLLVL.

The V gene is TRBV4-3, the J gene TRBJ2-5; D might be TRBD2 (6 bases). Germline CDR1 LGHNA, CDR2 YSLEER. There are 13 residues in the CDR3. Trimming left V 0 bases short and J 9 bases short, with 11 bases between. CDR3 protein: CASSQDRERSQYF. CDR3 in DNA: TGCGCCAGCAGCCAAGATCGGGAGCGATCCCAGTACTTC.

The rearrangement uses TRBV6-6 and TRBJ2-1; maybe TRBD1 (6 bases). Trimming pared 0 bases from V and 5 bases from J, leaving 14 bases between. CDR1 and CDR2 (germline): MNHNY, SVGAGI (reference sequence). The CDR3 runs to 16 residues. The CDR3 DNA reads as TGTGCCAGCAGTTACTCGAGTGAGGGGGAGCACAATGAGCAGTTCTTC. This codes for CASSYSSEGEHNEQFF.

The chain carries TRBV18 and TRBJ2-3; D gene ambiguous. Germline assignment: CDR1 KGHSH and CDR2 LQKENI. The V end was cut by 5 bases, the J end by 3 bases, with 15 bases between. The CDR3 has 15 amino acids. The CDR3: CASSYTNPPTDTQYF. The CDR3 bases are TGTGCCAGCTCATATACAAATCCCCCGACAGATACGCAGTATTTT. The full variable domain, completed using reference TRBV18 and TRBJ2-3, is NAGVMQNPRHLVRRRGQEARLRCSPMKGHSHVYWYRQLPEEGLKFMVYLQKENIIDESGMPKERFSAEFPKEGPSILRIQQVVRGDSAAYFCASSYTNPPTDTQYFGPGTRLTVL.

The table lists this clone with a count of one. The gene calls are TRBV14 and TRBJ2-7; 10 positions match TRBD1. Looked up from germline, CDR1 is SGHDN and CDR2 is FVKESK. This CDR3 is 16 amino acids long. V was pared by 4 bases and J by 6 bases, with 12 bases of the junction left unmatched. CDR3 nucleotide sequence: TGTGCCAGCAGCCCGTTGGGGGGACAGGGGATTGGCGAGCAGTACTTC. Its protein is CASSPLGGQGIGEQYF.

The V call is TRBV7-2, the J call TRBJ2-7; 9 bases match TRBD1. The CDR3 runs to 15 residues. After removal of 1 base from V and 1 base from J, the junction contained 2 bases not matched to a gene. CDR1 and CDR2 (germline): SGHTA, FQGNSA. The CDR3 sequence: CASSLGQGESYEQYF. The CDR3 DNA sequence: TGTGCCAGCAGCTTAGGACAGGGGGAATCCTACGAGCAGTACTTC.

The chain has TRBV5-1 and TRBJ2-4; D is possibly TRBD2 (5 bases). Germline CDR1 is SGHRS and CDR2 is YFSETQ. This CDR3 comprises 16 residues. V was pared by 0 bases and J by 4 bases, with 14 bases between. As DNA, the CDR3 is TGCGCCAGCAGCTTGGTATGGGTCGGGAAGAAAAACATTCAGTACTTC. The encoded protein is CASSLVWVGKKNIQYF.

This clone appeared once. CDR3 sequence: CSVRAKGATNEKLFF. The CDR3 DNA sequence: TGCAGCGTTCGGGCAAAGGGGGCAACTAATGAAAAACTGTTTTTT. The rearrangement links TRBV29-1 to TRBJ1-4; possibly TRBD1 for D (6 bases). From germline, CDR1 is SQVTM and CDR2 ANQGSEA. The CDR3 contains 15 residues. V lost 5 bases and J lost 0, with 13 bases in between.

In this sample, this clone turned up once. V is TRBV4-3 and J is TRBJ1-1; D is perhaps TRBD1 (5 bases). Germline lookup yields CDR1 LGHNA and CDR2 YSLEER. The ends were cut back, 2 bases at V and 1 base at J, with 8 bases in the middle. This CDR3 is 14 amino acids long. Here the CDR3 reads CASSQTTENTEAFF. In DNA, the CDR3 is TGCGCCAGCAGCCAAACGACAGAGAACACTGAAGCTTTCTTT.

In this sample, this clone turned up a few times. V and J are TRBV5-4 and TRBJ2-6; weak D call: TRBD2 (6 bases). V was trimmed by 4 bases and J by 0 bases, leaving 20 bases between them. The V gene's germline CDR1 is SGHNT and CDR2 YYREEE (reference sequence). The CDR3 sequence is 19 residues long. CDR3 DNA sequence: TGTGCCAGCAGCCAAGAATACACTGGGACTTCCTCTGGGGCCAACGTCCTGACTTTC. This codes for CASSQEYTGTSSGANVLTF.

The chain carries TRBV30 and TRBJ1-2; possible D gene TRBD1, 5 bases. This CDR3 is 15 amino acids long. Deletions cut 8 bases from V and 7 bases from J, with 26 bases between. CDR1 is GTSNPN, CDR2 SVGIG, per germline (reference sequence). The chain's CDR3 is CAAQEQLDLLGGYTF. In nucleotides, the CDR3 is TGTGCCGCACAGGAGCAGCTAGATCTATTGGGTGGCTACACCTTC.

The V call is TRBV6-6, the J call TRBJ2-1, with 12 nucleotides matching TRBD2. Germline-derived CDR1 and CDR2 are MNHNY and SVGAGI (reference sequence). The V segment lost 10 bases and the J segment 8 bases; nucleotides outside the gene matches: 15. This CDR3 spans 16 amino acids. The CDR3 nucleotides read TGTGCCACCCGAACCCTAGCGGGGGGGCAAATCCATGAGCAGTTCTTC. Protein sequence: CATRTLAGGQIHEQFF.